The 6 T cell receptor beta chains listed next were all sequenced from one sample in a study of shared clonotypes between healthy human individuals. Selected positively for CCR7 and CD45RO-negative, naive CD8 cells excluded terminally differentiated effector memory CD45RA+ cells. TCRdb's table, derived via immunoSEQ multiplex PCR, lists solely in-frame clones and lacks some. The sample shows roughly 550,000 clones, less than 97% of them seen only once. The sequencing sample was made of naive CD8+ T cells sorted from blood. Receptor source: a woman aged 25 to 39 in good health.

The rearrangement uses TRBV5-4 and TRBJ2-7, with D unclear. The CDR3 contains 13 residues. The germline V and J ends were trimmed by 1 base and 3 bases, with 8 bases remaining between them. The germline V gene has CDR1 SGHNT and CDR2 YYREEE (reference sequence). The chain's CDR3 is CASSLTGDYEQYF. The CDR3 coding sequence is TGTGCCAGCAGCTTGACTGGAGACTACGAGCAGTACTTC.

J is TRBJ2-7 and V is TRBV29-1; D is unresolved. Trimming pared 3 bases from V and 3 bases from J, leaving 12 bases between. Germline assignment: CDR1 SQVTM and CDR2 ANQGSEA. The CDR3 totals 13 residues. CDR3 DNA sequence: TGCAGCGTTGACGGCCCGGCCCTCTACGAGCAGTACTTC. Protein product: CSVDGPALYEQYF.

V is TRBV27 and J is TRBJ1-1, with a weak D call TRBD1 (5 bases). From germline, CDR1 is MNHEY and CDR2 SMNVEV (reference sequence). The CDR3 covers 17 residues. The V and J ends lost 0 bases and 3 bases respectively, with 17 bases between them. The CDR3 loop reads CASSLSGVSVGDTEAFF. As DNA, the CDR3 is TGTGCCAGCAGTTTATCAGGGGTGTCGGTAGGGGACACTGAAGCTTTCTTT.

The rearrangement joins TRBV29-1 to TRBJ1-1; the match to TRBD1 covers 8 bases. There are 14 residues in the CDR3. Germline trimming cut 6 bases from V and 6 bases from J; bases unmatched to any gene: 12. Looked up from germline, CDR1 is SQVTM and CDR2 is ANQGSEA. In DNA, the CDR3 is TGCAGCGTCCATGGGACAGGTCGAGCGGCTGAAGCTTTCTTT. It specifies CSVHGTGRAAEAFF. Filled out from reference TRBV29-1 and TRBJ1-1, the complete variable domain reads SAVISQKPSRDICQRGTSLTIQCQVDSQVTMMFWYRQQPGQSLTLIATANQGSEATYESGFVIDKFPISRPNLTFSTLTVSNMSPEDSSIYLCSVHGTGRAAEAFFGQGTRLTVV.

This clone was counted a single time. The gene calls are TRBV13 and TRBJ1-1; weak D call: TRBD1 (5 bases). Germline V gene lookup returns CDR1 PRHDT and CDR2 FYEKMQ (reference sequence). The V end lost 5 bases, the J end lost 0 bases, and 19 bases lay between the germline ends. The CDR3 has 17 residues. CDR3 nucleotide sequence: TGTGCCAGCAGCCCAAGACGGATGGAGGGGATGAACACTGAAGCTTTCTTT. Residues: CASSPRRMEGMNTEAFF. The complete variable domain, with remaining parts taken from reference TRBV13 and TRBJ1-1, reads AAGVIQSPRHLIKEKRETATLKCYPIPRHDTVYWYQQGPGQDPQFLISFYEKMQSDKGSIPDRFSAQQFSDYHSELNMSSLELGDSALYFCASSPRRMEGMNTEAFFGQGTRLTVV.

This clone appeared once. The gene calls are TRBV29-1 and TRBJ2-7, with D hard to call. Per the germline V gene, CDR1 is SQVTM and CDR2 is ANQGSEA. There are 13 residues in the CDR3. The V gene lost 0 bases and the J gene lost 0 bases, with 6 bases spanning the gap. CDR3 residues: CSVEDLNSYEQYF. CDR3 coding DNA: TGCAGCGTTGAAGATCTGAACTCCTACGAGCAGTACTTC.